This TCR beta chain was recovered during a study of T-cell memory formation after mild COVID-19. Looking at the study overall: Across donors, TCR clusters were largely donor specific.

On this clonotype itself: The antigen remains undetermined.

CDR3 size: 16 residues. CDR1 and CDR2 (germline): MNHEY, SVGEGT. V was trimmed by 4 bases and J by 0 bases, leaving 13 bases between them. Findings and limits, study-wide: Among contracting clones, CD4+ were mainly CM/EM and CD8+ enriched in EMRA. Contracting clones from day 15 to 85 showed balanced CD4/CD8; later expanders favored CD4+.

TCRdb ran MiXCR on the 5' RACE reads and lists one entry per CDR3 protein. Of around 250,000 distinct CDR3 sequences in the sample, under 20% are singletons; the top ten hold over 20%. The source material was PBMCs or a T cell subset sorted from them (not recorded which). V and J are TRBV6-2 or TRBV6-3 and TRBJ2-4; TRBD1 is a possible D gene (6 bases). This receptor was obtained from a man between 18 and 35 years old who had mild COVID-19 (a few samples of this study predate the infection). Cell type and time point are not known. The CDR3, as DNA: TGTGCCAGCAGTTCTCCGGGACACATAGCCAAAAACATTCAGTACTTC. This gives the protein CASSSPGHIAKNIQYF.